In its sample, the clone carrying this T cell receptor beta chain was seen a few times. TCRdb passed the 5' RACE reads through MiXCR, listing each CDR3 protein once. This sample carries approximately 44,000 distinct CDR3 sequences, about 29% of them seen once, and the ten largest clones take around 4%. V dropped 5 bases and J dropped 7; count of bases not matched to a gene: 10. This CDR3 is built from 15 residues. Germline CDR1 reads SGHTA; CDR2 reads FQGTGA. This clonotype was obtained from a female donor with breast cancer. Sequencing was carried out using memory CD4+ T cells sorted from a lymph node. Subset in this sample: memory CD4+ T cells, CD4+CD45RO+CD25-. The J gene is TRBJ2-7, the V gene TRBV7-3; 11 bases are shared with TRBD2. The CDR3 DNA sequence: TGTGCCAGCAGCCCCGACGCTAGCGGGGGGAGGGAGCAGTACTTC. It encodes CASSPDASGGREQYF.